This entry lists 25 T cell receptor beta chains sequenced from one sample in a study of beta chain features in type 1 diabetes. Every isolated RNA sample was fully reverse transcribed, so sequencing captured expressed TCRB transcripts. Clones were read by immunoSEQ multiplex PCR, and TCRdb kept only the in-frame ones, dropping some. The sample lists more than 150,000 clones; 7.5% to 9.5% were seen once. The sequenced sample consisted of central memory CD4+ T cells from blood. The receptors were gathered from a woman aged 18-35 years in good health.

This clone was seen only a few times. CDR3 nucleotide sequence: TGTGCCAGCAGTGACCTTTCGTGGGCATTGGATGGCTACACCTTC. Its translation is CASSDLSWALDGYTF. The genes are TRBV25-1 and TRBJ1-2; no clear D gene. Trimming stripped 3 bases from V and 6 bases from J, with 17 bases between. In germline, CDR1 is MGHDK, CDR2 SYGVNS. This CDR3 is 15 amino acids long.

The gene calls are TRBV5-1 and TRBJ2-1; 8 nucleotides align to TRBD2. The CDR3 has 16 amino acids. Losses at the gene ends were 0 bases for V and 3 bases for J; bases not matched to a gene: 5. Germline CDR1 SGHRS, CDR2 YFSETQ. CDR3 protein: CASSLDRGGGYNEQFF. In DNA form, the CDR3 reads TGCGCCAGCAGCTTGGATCGGGGGGGAGGCTACAATGAGCAGTTCTTC.

The V gene is TRBV13, the J gene TRBJ2-7, with D perhaps TRBD1 (5 bases). The CDR3 loop spans 15 amino acids. Per germline, CDR1 PRHDT and CDR2 FYEKMQ (reference sequence). V was cut by 0 bases and J by 9 bases, with 18 bases left in between. CDR3 in amino acids: CASSLGQDIVTGQYF. The CDR3 DNA reads as TGTGCCAGCAGCTTAGGGCAGGACATTGTCACGGGGCAGTACTTC. Variable domain in full (rest from reference TRBV13 and TRBJ2-7): AAGVIQSPRHLIKEKRETATLKCYPIPRHDTVYWYQQGPGQDPQFLISFYEKMQSDKGSIPDRFSAQQFSDYHSELNMSSLELGDSALYFCASSLGQDIVTGQYFGPGTRLTVT.

The chain employs TRBV29-1 and TRBJ2-3, with unresolved D. Germline V lookup: CDR1 SQVTM, CDR2 ANQGSEA. The CDR3 length is 13 residues. V shed 3 bases and J shed 5 bases, with 12 bases lying between them. CDR3 sequence (DNA): TGCAGCGTTGATCCCGGGTACGAAGATACGCAGTATTTT. Translated: CSVDPGYEDTQYF.

This clone was recorded a few times. The chain carries TRBV6-5 and TRBJ1-2; a weak D match, TRBD1 (6 bases). Looked up from germline, CDR1 is MNHEY and CDR2 is SVGAGI. With 4 bases removed from V and 6 bases from J, the gap between germline ends came to 18 bases. This CDR3 spans 15 amino acids. The CDR3 reads CASSSLSGQRDGYTF. CDR3 DNA: TGTGCCAGCAGTTCACTTTCGGGACAAAGGGATGGCTACACCTTC.

This clone was recorded a few times. The rearrangement uses TRBV19 and TRBJ2-7; 10 bases are shared with TRBD2. Per germline, CDR1 LNHDA and CDR2 SQIVND (reference sequence). This CDR3 has 13 residues. V was clipped by 11 bases and J by 3 bases; unmatched bases: 7. The CDR3 is CAAAASGGYEQYF. The CDR3 DNA reads as TGTGCCGCGGCGGCTAGCGGGGGCTACGAGCAGTACTTC.

This clone was seen more than once but under ten times. V is TRBV4-3 and J is TRBJ2-3; maybe TRBD2 (5 bases). The CDR3 has 15 amino acids. Trimming removed 4 bases at V and 2 bases at J, with 13 bases between. Germline CDR1 reads LGHNA; CDR2 reads YSLEER. CDR3 sequence reads: CASSPTRYSTDTQYF. As DNA, the CDR3 is TGCGCCAGCAGCCCAACTAGGTACTCCACAGATACGCAGTATTTT.

This clone was counted between two and nine times. The gene calls are TRBV30 and TRBJ2-5; D perhaps matches TRBD1 (6 bases). The CDR3 length is 13 residues. CDR1 is GTSNPN and CDR2 is SVGIG in the germline V gene (reference sequence). Deletions cut 3 bases from V and 7 bases from J, with 15 bases between. The CDR3 sequence is CAWSNREYGTQYF. The CDR3 coding sequence is TGTGCCTGGAGCAACAGGGAATACGGGACCCAGTACTTC.

V and J are TRBV5-1 and TRBJ2-3; the D gene is possibly TRBD1 (6 bases). The V end was cut by 5 bases, the J end by 2 bases, with 15 bases between. Germline lookup yields CDR1 SGHRS and CDR2 YFSETQ. The CDR3 is 15 amino acids. The CDR3 here is CASSSSAGATDTQYF. The CDR3 bases are TGCGCCAGCAGTTCCTCGGCAGGGGCCACAGATACGCAGTATTTT.

The genes are TRBV2 and TRBJ1-1; D unclear. V lost 6 bases and J lost 1, with 15 bases in between. CDR1 and CDR2 (germline): SNHLY, FYNNEI. The CDR3 spans 15 residues. In DNA form, the CDR3 reads TGTGCCAGCAGGGAACGGCGGAGTGGGAACACTGAAGCTTTCTTT. Its protein product is CASRERRSGNTEAFF. Full variable domain (rest looked up from reference TRBV2 and TRBJ1-1): EPEVTQTPSHQVTQMGQEVILRCVPISNHLYFYWYRQILGQKVEFLVSFYNNEISEKSEIFDDQFSVERPDGSNFTLKIRSTKLEDSAMYFCASRERRSGNTEAFFGQGTRLTVV.

There are a few counts of this clone. In DNA form, the CDR3 reads TGCAGCGTACAAGCGGCGTTAGCCAAAAACATTCAGTACTTC. Amino acids: CSVQAALAKNIQYF. The V and J genes are TRBV29-1 and TRBJ2-4, with D possibly being TRBD2 (5 bases). Trimming removed 6 bases at V and 0 bases at J, with 12 bases between. The CDR3 is 14 amino acids. Germline CDR1 and CDR2: SQVTM and ANQGSEA.

J is TRBJ2-7 and V is TRBV7-2; 10 nucleotides align to TRBD2. This CDR3 spans 16 amino acids. Germline V gene lookup returns CDR1 SGHTA and CDR2 FQGNSA. Trimming at V came to 5 bases and at J to 0 bases, leaving 7 bases not matched to a gene. The CDR3, as DNA: TGTGCCAGCAGCCCGTTCTCTAGCGGGAGCTCCTACGAGCAGTACTTC. Protein product: CASSPFSSGSSYEQYF.

This clone appeared a few times. The gene calls are TRBV30 and TRBJ2-5; 8 nucleotides match TRBD2. The DNA end favors TRBJ2-7, so the J call may be wrong. Per germline, CDR1 GTSNPN and CDR2 SVGIG (reference sequence). CDR3 length: 14 residues. CDR3 coding DNA: TGTGCCTGGAGAACCGGGACTAGATCATCCGAGCAGTACTTC. It yields the protein CAWRTGTRSSEQYF.

This clone was seen only a few times. The chain uses TRBV5-1 and TRBJ1-2, with D perhaps TRBD1 (6 bases). Germline-derived CDR1 and CDR2 are SGHRS and YFSETQ. This CDR3 has 18 amino acids. Between the trimmed V and J ends, which lost 1 base and 4 bases, there was a span of 23 bases. CDR3 protein: CASSLRGSARGIPYGYTF. CDR3 DNA sequence: TGCGCCAGCAGCTTGAGGGGGTCGGCCCGGGGCATCCCCTATGGCTACACCTTC. Full variable domain (rest looked up from reference TRBV5-1 and TRBJ1-2): KAGVTQTPRYLIKTRGQQVTLSCSPISGHRSVSWYQQTPGQGLQFLFEYFSETQRNKGNFPGRFSGRQFSNSRSEMNVSTLELGDSALYLCASSLRGSARGIPYGYTFGSGTRLTVV.

The sample holds a few counts of this clone. V usage is TRBV7-9 and J usage is TRBJ2-1; D may be TRBD1 (7 bases). The CDR3 sequence is 13 residues long. Trimming pared 5 bases from V and 8 bases from J, leaving 13 bases between. Germline values: CDR1 SEHNR, CDR2 FQNEAQ (reference sequence). The CDR3 sequence is CASSRQGGDEQFF. The CDR3 DNA sequence: TGTGCCAGCAGCCGACAGGGAGGAGATGAGCAGTTCTTC.

This clone turned up a few times. The CDR3 protein is CAWKGQGAETQYF. Written as DNA, the CDR3 is TGTGCCTGGAAAGGACAGGGCGCAGAGACCCAGTACTTC. This chain links TRBV30 with TRBJ2-5; 8 bases agree with TRBD1. J lost 4 bases, V lost 4 bases, and 5 bases had no gene match. This CDR3 spans 13 amino acids. Germline V gene sequence: CDR1 GTSNPN, CDR2 SVGIG (reference sequence).

This chain uses TRBV5-1 with TRBJ1-3, with D possibly TRBD1 on 5 matching bases. The CDR3 is 14 amino acids. The germline CDR1 and CDR2 sequences are SGHRS and YFSETQ. V was shortened by 4 bases and J by 1 base, with 9 bases between the two germline ends. CDR3: CASSTTGSGNTIYF. The CDR3 DNA is TGCGCCAGCAGCACCACAGGTTCTGGAAACACCATATATTTT.

The chain links TRBV19 to TRBJ2-1; TRBD2 matches 8 bases. The J segment lost 9 bases and the V segment lost 0 bases, leaving 1 base of the junction unmatched. CDR1 is LNHDA and CDR2 is SQIVND in the germline V gene (reference sequence). This CDR3 contains 13 residues. The CDR3 reads CASSIDSGIEQFF. CDR3 DNA sequence: TGTGCCAGTAGTATAGATAGCGGGATTGAGCAGTTCTTC.

This clone was recorded a few times. The gene calls are TRBV7-9 and TRBJ2-3; 10 positions match TRBD2. Germline CDR1 and CDR2: SEHNR and FQNEAQ (reference sequence). This CDR3 spans 15 amino acids. The junction had 14 bases not matched to a gene; V was cut back by 10 bases and J by 7 bases. The chain's CDR3 is CATLYQRGGSHTQYF. The CDR3 nucleotides read TGTGCCACTTTGTACCAGCGGGGGGGCTCCCATACGCAGTATTTT.

The V call is TRBV4-1, the J call TRBJ2-1, with a weak D call TRBD2 (5 bases). This CDR3 has 17 amino acids. V lost 1 base, J lost 7 bases, and 20 bases lay in between. Germline CDR1 and CDR2: MGHRA and YSYEKL. The CDR3 is CASSQGRRLAGGNEQFF. The DNA for the CDR3 is TGCGCCAGCAGCCAAGGAAGAAGGCTAGCTGGTGGGAATGAGCAGTTCTTC.

V and J are TRBV9 and TRBJ2-7; TRBD1 matches 9 bases. CDR1 is SGDLS and CDR2 is YYNGEE in the germline V gene. The V gene end was trimmed by 4 bases and the J gene end by 6 bases; junction bases not matched to a gene: 8. This CDR3 has 14 residues. CDR3 region: CASSRQGVIGEQYF. The CDR3 nucleotides read TGTGCCAGCAGCCGACAGGGGGTTATAGGCGAGCAGTACTTC.

The CDR3 protein is CAISEFQGRDEAFF. CDR3 sequence (DNA): TGTGCCATCAGTGAGTTTCAGGGAAGGGATGAAGCTTTCTTT. The genes are TRBV10-3 and TRBJ1-1; D is possibly TRBD1 (5 bases). V lost 1 base and J 7 bases, leaving 13 bases between the germline ends. The CDR3 extends over 14 amino acids. The V gene's germline CDR1 is ENHRY and CDR2 SYGVKD.

This chain uses TRBV5-1 with TRBJ1-5; 9 bases are a match to TRBD1. V was clipped by 0 bases and J by 5 bases; unmatched bases: 6. Germline CDR1 SGHRS, CDR2 YFSETQ. The CDR3 has 16 residues. In DNA, the CDR3 is TGCGCCAGCAGCTTGGGGCCAACAGGGGGCCATCAGCCCCAGCATTTT. As protein: CASSLGPTGGHQPQHF.

This clone came up a few times. This chain joins TRBV7-9 and TRBJ1-1; tentatively, D is TRBD1 (5 bases). This CDR3 spans 13 amino acids. Trimming cost V 5 bases and J 1 base, with 8 bases left between them. Germline CDR1 is SEHNR and CDR2 is FQNEAQ (reference sequence). The CDR3 here is CASSLDRNTEAFF. The CDR3 DNA reads TGTGCCAGCAGCCTTGACAGGAACACTGAAGCTTTCTTT.

Only a few counts were recorded for this clone. V is TRBV7-2 and J is TRBJ1-2; D is possibly TRBD1 (5 bases). Trimming cost V 1 base and J 3 bases, with 12 bases left between them. Germline CDR1 reads SGHTA; CDR2 reads FQGNSA. The CDR3 sequence is 15 residues long. Written as DNA, the CDR3 is TGTGCCAGCAGCTTAGAGGGCAGGGACTACTATGGCTACACCTTC. It codes for CASSLEGRDYYGYTF. The variable domain in full, with the rest retrieved from reference TRBV7-2 and TRBJ1-2, is GAGVSQSPSNKVTEKGKDVELRCDPISGHTALYWYRQSLGQGLEFLIYFQGNSAPDKSGLPSDRFSAERTGGSVSTLTIQRTQQEDSAVYLCASSLEGRDYYGYTFGSGTRLTVV.